This paragraph covers one T cell receptor beta chain sequence. This clonotype has a handful of counts. Its antigen is currently not known. No base quality values were provided; no much bigger clone lies one nucleotide off. The cysteine opens and the phenylalanine closes a CDR3 of 18 amino acids. Just the 54-base CDR3 DNA is kept, in frame starting at base 1. CDR1 and CDR2 are drawn from the germline V gene: SGHRS, YFSETQ. V drops 0 bases and J drops 4 bases, leaving 20 bases in between. The source of the sample is a study of molecular identifiers for immune sequencing clone quantification (dated 2018 in TCRdb). Notes on the research overall: In a replicate experiment, RNA from roughly 20,000 or 100,000 naive CD8 T cells was split into five aliquots, four of which were sequenced. This methods study used CD8 T cells to benchmark TCR RNA copy counting and molecular-identifier clustering-based TCR repertoire sequencing (MIDCIRS). Findings and caveats that apply to the study as a whole: Around 2.9 recovered TCR RNA copies per cell were obtained by modeling, versus roughly 10 by digital PCR, implying a capture efficiency of 25% to 30%. Even against a background of 850,000 to 1,000,000 naive CD8 T cells, spiked-in Jurkat TCR RNA amounting to a single cell's worth was reported to be detectable. Highly expanded clone sizes could be underestimated because identical TCR molecules may share a barcode. In CMV-specific effector cells, over 98% of molecules were held by clones above 20 RNA copies, whereas under 1% of molecules were held by such clones in naive cells. The naive libraries included spiked-in Jurkat TCR RNA (roughly nine copies' worth), and this Jurkat TCR RNA is not part of the donor repertoire. When barcode sub-clustering was left out, chimeric consensus sequences inflated TCR diversity, with chimeras reaching as high as 47%.

Naive CD8 T cell libraries were made from approximately 20,000 to 1,000,000 sorted cells using 10%, 30% or 50% of purified RNA. On a BD FACSAria II, naive CD8 T cells were FACS-sorted as CD8+CD4-CCR7+CD45RA+ and collected into RLT Plus buffer. Nine to eleven TCR copies' worth of Jurkat RNA were spiked into 20,000-1,000,000 naive CD8 T cell samples to test detection sensitivity. Enrichment of CD8 T cells was performed with RosetteSep CD8+ T Cell Enrichment Cocktail and Ficoll-Paque, after which ACK red cell lysis was carried out. To prepare the library, PCR was applied. The reads were generated on a NextSeq 500. Bulk TCR libraries were prepared as previously described, using TCR primers listed in Table S5. Purification of total RNA was performed with the Qiagen AllPrep DNA/RNA kit. Before analysis, reads from multiple sequencing runs of the same library were pooled. The study's processing was this. Reads were retained only if an exact TCR constant sequence was present, and the retained reads were trimmed to 150 nt and grouped according to their 12-nt molecular barcodes. Reads within each barcode group were sub-clustered using a 15% Levenshtein threshold, and quality-weighted consensus sequences were constructed for each RNA molecule. Non-functional sequences were excluded, and lower-count sequences lying one edit away from another sequence were also excluded. Based on fitting two negative binomial distributions, any barcode sub-cluster with under 20% of the maximum read count was discarded. TCRdb reworked the public reads: Q25 trimming with fastp, MiXCR clone assembly, productive beta chains retained. Rows with a matching CDR3 protein are joined into one entry that keeps the most common DNA and genes. These V and J calls originate from TCRdb's pipeline instead of the authors' own analysis. The sample table records over 300,000 distinct CDR3 sequences; 24% of these occur just once. Jointly, the top ten make up around 0.74% of the sample.

The TCR comes from a human donor in good health. Some libraries in this study had Jurkat cell RNA spiked in. Sequencing was carried out using naive CD8+ T cells from blood, with Jurkat cell RNA spiked in. The intended sense of this specimen's cell subset or site label: FACS-sorted CD8+CD4-CCR7+CD45RA+ naive T cells. Rearrangement joined TRBV5-1 to TRBJ1-3, with TRBD1 as a weak D call on 5 bases. The CDR3 here reads CASSLDPKGPLAGNTIYF. In nucleotides, the sequence is TGCGCCAGCAGCTTGGATCCGAAGGGGCCGCTGGCAGGAAACACCATATATTTT.